This T cell receptor beta chain was found in a study of cytomegalovirus exposure and HLA in healthy donors. General study findings and limits: The authors listed 164 TCR beta chains as cytomegalovirus-associated.

PCR used 60 Vbeta primers and 13 Jbeta primers. Assay used: immunoSEQ multiplex PCR; TCRdb lists only in-frame clones, some missing. The sample has about 200,000 clones, 75% to 85% seen once. The CDR3 spans 16 residues. J gave up 10 bases and V 2 bases, and 19 bases lay outside the gene matches. Per the germline V gene, CDR1 is GTSNPN and CDR2 is SVGIG (reference sequence). As to this clone: Its antigen remains unknown.

The chain recombines TRBV30 with TRBJ2-5; 7 bases are shared with TRBD1. The receptor's source is a woman aged 30 to 39 in good health and CMV-seropositive. Sequencing input: PBMCs. The CDR3 spells CAWSLSLGTAREVQYF. CDR3 nucleotides: TGTGCCTGGAGTCTCTCCCTCGGGACAGCGAGAGAGGTCCAGTACTTC. Based on the CDR3 plus reference TRBV30 and TRBJ2-5, the full variable domain is SQTIHQWPATLVQPVGSPLSLECTVEGTSNPNLYWYRQAAGRGLQLLFYSVGIGQISSEVPQNLSASRPQDRQFILSSKKLLLSDSGFYLCAWSLSLGTAREVQYFGPGTRLLVL.